This is a list of T cell receptor beta chains from one sample in a study of beta chain features in type 1 diabetes. Assay used: immunoSEQ multiplex PCR; TCRdb lists only in-frame clones, some missing. Of over 200,000 clones listed, around 9.9% are singletons. Material for sequencing was naive CD4+ T cells from blood. Every receptor here comes from a man younger than 45 with type 1 diabetes. Each CDR3 is given with its conserved first and last residue. The order of the fields is V gene, J gene, clone size, D gene, CDR3 protein, CDR3 DNA. The D gene is left open where the match is weak. Clone size is given for some rows only: seen once, a few or many times, or a class if the clone is expanded.

TRBV2	TRBJ2-5	NA	TRBD1	CASSDRGRKETQYF	TGTGCCAGCAGTGACAGGGGGCGCAAAGAGACCCAGTACTTC
TRBV10-3	TRBJ2-5	few	TRBD2	CAISENQRGPQETQYF	TGTGCCATCAGTGAGAACCAGCGGGGGCCCCAAGAGACCCAGTACTTC
TRBV9	TRBJ1-1	few	NA	CASSATGSNSEAFF	TGTGCCAGCAGCGCGACCGGGTCGAACTCTGAAGCTTTCTTT
TRBV5-4	TRBJ2-5	NA	TRBD2	CASSLELAGGLTRETQYF	TGTGCCAGCAGCTTGGAGCTAGCGGGGGGCCTAACCAGAGAGACCCAGTACTTC
TRBV11-3	TRBJ1-5	NA	NA	CASRTPSTEHF	TGTGCCAGCAGGACTCCTAGCACAGAGCATTTT
TRBV9	TRBJ2-1	few	NA	CASSVENGGEQFF	TGTGCCAGCAGCGTAGAGAATGGAGGCGAGCAGTTCTTC
TRBV5-1	TRBJ1-2	NA	NA	CASSYGYGYTF	TGCGCCAGCAGCTACGGGTATGGCTACACCTTC
TRBV30	TRBJ2-7	NA	NA	CAWDHRGTSSYEQYF	TGTGCCTGGGACCATAGGGGGACGTCCTCCTACGAGCAGTACTTC
TRBV5-6	TRBJ1-6	NA	NA	CASSLGPGDYSPLHF	TGTGCCAGCAGCTTGGGGCCAGGGGATTATTCACCCCTCCACTTT
TRBV19	TRBJ1-2	NA	TRBD1	CASSMTGTGAYGYTF	TGTGCCAGTAGTATGACCGGGACAGGGGCCTATGGCTACACCTTC
TRBV5-6	TRBJ2-7	NA	NA	CASSQLQGYEQYF	TGTGCCAGCAGCCAATTACAGGGATACGAGCAGTACTTC
TRBV2	TRBJ2-7	few	TRBD2	CASRKISGGGHEQYF	TGTGCCAGCAGAAAGATTAGCGGGGGGGGTCACGAGCAGTACTTC
TRBV7-9	TRBJ2-2	NA	NA	CASSSRDRQSGELFF	TGTGCCAGCAGCTCCCGAGACCGACAGTCCGGGGAGCTGTTTTTT
TRBV7-9	TRBJ1-2	NA	TRBD1	CASSPGTGKDYGYTF	TGTGCCAGCAGCCCAGGGACAGGGAAGGACTATGGCTACACCTTC
TRBV7-6	TRBJ2-3	NA	NA	CASSDRMSDTQYF	TGTGCCAGCAGCGACAGGATGTCAGATACGCAGTATTTT
TRBV9	TRBJ1-1	NA	TRBD1	CASSVDDRQGTEAFF	TGTGCCAGCAGCGTAGACGATAGACAGGGCACTGAAGCTTTCTTT